One and the same sample provided the 12 T cell receptor beta chains below, sequenced in a study of T cell repertoires in cytomegalovirus infection. MiXCR was run by TCRdb on the reads, yielding one entry per CDR3 protein. The profile shows around 120,000 distinct CDR3 sequences, more than 7% of them singletons. Sequenced sample: PBMCs. Every receptor here comes from a human donor in good health (CMV status not recorded). Some clones in this sample may be carry-over from other donors' samples.

This clonotype was detected a few times. The CDR3 sequence: CSAPLAGATYEQYF. For the CDR3, the DNA is TGCAGTGCTCCACTAGCGGGGGCCACCTACGAGCAGTACTTC. The chain links TRBV20-1 to TRBJ2-7, with 11 bases matching TRBD2. The V segment lost 5 bases and the J segment 2 bases; nucleotides outside the gene matches: 5. Germline V gene data show CDR1 as DFQATT and CDR2 as SNEGSKA (reference sequence). CDR3 length: 14 amino acids.

This clonotype occurred many times. This sequence joins TRBV25-1 and TRBJ1-1, with D possibly matching TRBD1 (5 bases). The V end was cut by 5 bases, the J end by 4 bases, with 14 bases between. The CDR3 totals 14 residues. Germline V gene lookup returns CDR1 MGHDK and CDR2 SYGVNS. The CDR3: CASSQGLFVTEAFF. In DNA form, the CDR3 reads TGTGCCAGCAGTCAGGGTCTTTTCGTCACTGAAGCTTTCTTT.

This clonotype was seen ten or more times. This chain joins TRBV14 and TRBJ1-1; D is ambiguous. Germline CDR1 is SGHDN and CDR2 is FVKESK. The V end lost 4 bases, the J end lost 0 bases, and 15 bases lay between the germline ends. The CDR3 loop spans 16 amino acids. The CDR3 protein is CASSPAVILMNTEAFF. The CDR3, as DNA: TGTGCCAGCAGCCCGGCCGTGATCTTGATGAACACTGAAGCTTTCTTT.

Many counts were recorded for this clonotype. The chain couples TRBV12-3 or TRBV12-4 to TRBJ1-2, with D perhaps matching TRBD1 (6 bases). The CDR3 is 12 residues long. Trimming removed 5 bases at V and 6 bases at J, with 10 bases between. CDR3 sequence reads: CASSLTGNGYTF. CDR3 DNA sequence: TGTGCCAGCAGTCTAACAGGGAATGGCTACACCTTC.

This clonotype was counted between two and nine times. The chain recombines TRBV19 with TRBJ1-1, with D unclear. V was cut by 3 bases and J by 5 bases, with 10 bases left in between. CDR1 and CDR2 (germline): LNHDA, SQIVND (reference sequence). The CDR3 consists of 13 residues. The CDR3 loop is CASSMEVRTEAFF. The DNA of the CDR3 is TGTGCCAGTAGTATGGAGGTACGGACTGAAGCTTTCTTT.

This rearrangement joins TRBV29-1 to TRBJ2-5; D is uncertain. CDR1 and CDR2 (germline): SQVTM, ANQGSEA. The CDR3 has 11 amino acids. V shed 7 bases and J shed 3 bases, with 9 bases lying between them. The CDR3 DNA sequence: TGCAGCGGCGGACCTAAAGAGACCCAGTACTTC. It codes for CSGGPKETQYF.

This clonotype was found many times. The rearrangement uses TRBV12-3 or TRBV12-4 and TRBJ2-6; possibly TRBD2 for D (5 bases). Trimming removed 9 bases at V and 0 bases at J, with 12 bases between. This CDR3 has 15 residues. The CDR3 sequence: CASNTGNSGANVLTF. DNA for the CDR3: TGTGCCAGTAACACGGGGAACTCTGGGGCCAACGTCCTGACTTTC.

This clonotype has ten or more counts. V and J are TRBV7-2 and TRBJ1-1; D unresolved. The V gene's germline CDR1 is SGHTA and CDR2 FQGNSA. CDR3 length equals 16 residues. The V and J ends lost 5 bases and 0 bases respectively, with 16 bases between them. CDR3 region: CASSPVGSSMNTEAFF. DNA of the CDR3: TGTGCCAGCAGCCCAGTAGGGTCTTCGATGAACACTGAAGCTTTCTTT.

At least ten counts were recorded for this clonotype. The gene calls are TRBV20-1 and TRBJ1-5; the match to TRBD1 covers 9 bases. Germline values: CDR1 DFQATT, CDR2 SNEGSKA (reference sequence). CDR3 length equals 13 residues. Trimming took 3 bases from V and 11 from J; bases not matched to a gene: 8. CDR3 sequence reads: CSASETGGKAQHF. The CDR3 coding sequence is TGCAGTGCTAGTGAGACAGGGGGTAAAGCCCAGCATTTT.

This clonotype was detected ten times or more. The gene calls are TRBV7-9 and TRBJ2-1, with 7 positions matching TRBD2. Germline V CDR1 and CDR2: SEHNR, FQNEAQ (reference sequence). The CDR3 runs to 16 residues. Trimming at V came to 5 bases and at J to 1 base, leaving 8 bases not matched to a gene. The CDR3 loop is CASSGTPGGSYNEQFF. In DNA form, the CDR3 reads TGTGCCAGCAGCGGAACACCGGGGGGATCCTACAATGAGCAGTTCTTC.

This clonotype was picked up many times. The chain couples TRBV20-1 to TRBJ1-3, with D unresolved. V lost 5 bases and J 4 bases, leaving 12 bases between the germline ends. CDR3 length: 13 amino acids. Germline lookup yields CDR1 DFQATT and CDR2 SNEGSKA (reference sequence). CDR3 sequence (DNA): TGCAGTGCTCTCGCAGTCGCCGGAAACACCATATATTTT. Protein: CSALAVAGNTIYF.

The table lists this clonotype with many counts. This chain links TRBV12-3 or TRBV12-4 with TRBJ2-2, with D unclear. The CDR3 runs 16 residues. V lost 0 bases, J lost 7 bases, and 15 bases lay in between. CDR3 amino acids: CASSLAPRNSGGELFF. For the CDR3, the DNA is TGTGCCAGCAGTTTAGCGCCGAGGAACAGTGGCGGGGAGCTGTTTTTT.